These T cell receptor beta chains were read from a single sample in a study of post-analysis software for immune sequencing data. TCRdb reprocessed the PCR reads via MiXCR and lists one record per CDR3 protein. The sample gives hundreds of thousands of distinct CDR3 sequences, around 60% of which show up once; about 11% is in the top ten. Sequenced input: blood. The source of these receptors is a girl aged 2-9 years with multiple sclerosis. The CDR3 runs from the conserved cysteine through the conserved F or W.

TRBV20-1	TRBJ1-2	CSARDRVNYGYTF
TRBV12-3/TRBV12-4	TRBJ2-3	CASSSPRSSGVLTDTQYF
TRBV11-2	TRBJ2-5	CASSLVGADLQETQYF
TRBV13	TRBJ2-1	CASSSFGTGGYNEQFF
TRBV5-1	TRBJ2-4	CASSWSQGYKQYF
TRBV4-3	TRBJ2-5	CASNLRLAGQETQYF
TRBV3-1	TRBJ2-4	CASSLGPAGLFLAKNIQYF
TRBV5-1	TRBJ2-3	CASRVDSNTDTQYF
TRBV12-3/TRBV12-4	TRBJ1-2	CASSFQGKGPYGYTF
TRBV5-1	TRBJ2-3	CASSYPAGNTQYF
TRBV6-2/TRBV6-3	TRBJ1-2	CASTQVASYGYTF
TRBV7-2	TRBJ1-2	CASSSQGALGYTF
TRBV7-3	TRBJ1-2	CASSRWGNYGYTF
TRBV4-3	TRBJ2-3	CASSGGQGTDTQYF
TRBV4-3	TRBJ2-5	CASSQGLGLAKETQYF
TRBV4-1	TRBJ2-1	CASSDGTLAYNEQFF
TRBV2	TRBJ2-1	CASSEKSSYNEQFF
TRBV7-2	TRBJ2-3	CASSLAPGSADTQYF
TRBV4-3	TRBJ2-1	CASSQPGHDYNEQFF
TRBV12-5	TRBJ2-1	CASGPQPKDTSGSFTIGQFF
TRBV4-1	TRBJ2-7	CASSYPTGYEQYF
TRBV6-5	TRBJ2-3	CASSYTTENTQYF
TRBV12-3/TRBV12-4	TRBJ2-1	CASSLNQGMILNEQFF
TRBV4-3	TRBJ1-2	CASSQGAGTGNYGYTF
TRBV13	TRBJ2-1	CASSSGDGGDEQFF
TRBV5-1	TRBJ2-1	CASKRTHNEQFF
TRBV3-1	TRBJ2-1	CASSQDKTGGASSYNEQFF
TRBV5-1	TRBJ1-1	CASSLTGDLGAEAFF
TRBV11-2	TRBJ2-1	CASSSSRQGAGYNEQFF
TRBV25-1	TRBJ2-5	CASSESGIDEVTQYF
TRBV12-3/TRBV12-4	TRBJ2-7	CASSWGIGWNEQYF
TRBV29-1	TRBJ2-1	CSVERLAELIYNEQFF
TRBV9	TRBJ2-5	CASSVALAGWETQYF
TRBV3-1	TRBJ2-1	CASSQAPRAGGRNEQFF
TRBV29-1	TRBJ2-3	CSVQGSGGPTDTQYF
TRBV6-6	TRBJ2-6	CASSYTQTGAGANVLTF
TRBV29-1	TRBJ1-2	CSAAGQHYGYTF
TRBV2	TRBJ2-1	CASSEVAISNEQFF
TRBV5-1	-	CASSLMRQDPYEQYF
TRBV20-1	TRBJ1-5	CSARIQGARHNQPQHF
TRBV4-2	TRBJ2-1	CASSQEGREWGNEQFF
TRBV25-1	TRBJ2-7	CASSDSGSLYEQYF
TRBV5-1	TRBJ1-1	CASSLVGANTEAFF
TRBV15	TRBJ2-7	CATSRDTGYEQYF
TRBV20-1	TRBJ1-2	CSAREGALYGYTF
TRBV27	TRBJ1-5	CASGTPRQGSGACNQPQHF
TRBV6-5	TRBJ2-5	CASSYSGGNGETQYF
TRBV5-1	TRBJ2-7	CASSLGQGFAYEQYF
TRBV20-1	TRBJ2-3	CSARDSQTSTGTQYF
TRBV7-2	TRBJ2-4	CASSPTPVIRGINIQYF
TRBV6-5	TRBJ1-2	CASFDRVGYTF
TRBV6-4	TRBJ2-3	CASSDSMGQGTDTQYF
TRBV5-1	TRBJ2-3	CASSLTPADTQYF